This T cell receptor beta chain originates from a study of Graves' ophthalmopathy and Graves' hyperthyroidism. Overall study findings and caveats: It was with 70.59% sensitivity and about 72% specificity that the model predicted ophthalmopathy progression.

People with hyperthyroidism were aged 18 to 65 and newly diagnosed, under 2 months' duration. This clonotype was seen a few times. Its antigen is undetermined. Trimming left V 3 bases short and J 6 bases short, with 14 bases between. This CDR3 comprises 14 residues. Per germline, CDR1 LNHNV and CDR2 YYDKDF (reference sequence). The TCR beta CDR3 regions underwent amplification from RNA transcripts. The first-round RT-PCR employed HTBI primers together with the Qiagen OneStep RT-PCR kit. A multiplex PCR was then performed as the second round. TCRdb re-analysed the multiplex PCR reads in MiXCR, keeping a single row per CDR3 protein. The profile covers about 1.1 million distinct CDR3 sequences, with about two fifths appearing a single time and roughly 11% taken by the ten largest.

The rearrangement uses TRBV15 and TRBJ1-1; TRBD1 might be the D (5 bases). This TCR was recovered from an adult man with Graves' hyperthyroidism. The sample comprised peripheral blood or thyroid tissue (not recorded which). In DNA, the CDR3 is TGTGCCACCAGCAGTTTCAGGGATGAGGCTGAAGCTTTCTTT. Encoded protein: CATSSFRDEAEAFF. Together with reference TRBV15 and TRBJ1-1, the CDR3 gives the full variable domain: DAMVIQNPRYQVTQFGKPVTLSCSQTLNHNVMYWYQQKSSQAPKLLFHYYDKDFNNEADTPDNFQSRRPNTSFCFLDIRSPGLGDTAMYLCATSSFRDEAEAFFGQGTRLTVV.